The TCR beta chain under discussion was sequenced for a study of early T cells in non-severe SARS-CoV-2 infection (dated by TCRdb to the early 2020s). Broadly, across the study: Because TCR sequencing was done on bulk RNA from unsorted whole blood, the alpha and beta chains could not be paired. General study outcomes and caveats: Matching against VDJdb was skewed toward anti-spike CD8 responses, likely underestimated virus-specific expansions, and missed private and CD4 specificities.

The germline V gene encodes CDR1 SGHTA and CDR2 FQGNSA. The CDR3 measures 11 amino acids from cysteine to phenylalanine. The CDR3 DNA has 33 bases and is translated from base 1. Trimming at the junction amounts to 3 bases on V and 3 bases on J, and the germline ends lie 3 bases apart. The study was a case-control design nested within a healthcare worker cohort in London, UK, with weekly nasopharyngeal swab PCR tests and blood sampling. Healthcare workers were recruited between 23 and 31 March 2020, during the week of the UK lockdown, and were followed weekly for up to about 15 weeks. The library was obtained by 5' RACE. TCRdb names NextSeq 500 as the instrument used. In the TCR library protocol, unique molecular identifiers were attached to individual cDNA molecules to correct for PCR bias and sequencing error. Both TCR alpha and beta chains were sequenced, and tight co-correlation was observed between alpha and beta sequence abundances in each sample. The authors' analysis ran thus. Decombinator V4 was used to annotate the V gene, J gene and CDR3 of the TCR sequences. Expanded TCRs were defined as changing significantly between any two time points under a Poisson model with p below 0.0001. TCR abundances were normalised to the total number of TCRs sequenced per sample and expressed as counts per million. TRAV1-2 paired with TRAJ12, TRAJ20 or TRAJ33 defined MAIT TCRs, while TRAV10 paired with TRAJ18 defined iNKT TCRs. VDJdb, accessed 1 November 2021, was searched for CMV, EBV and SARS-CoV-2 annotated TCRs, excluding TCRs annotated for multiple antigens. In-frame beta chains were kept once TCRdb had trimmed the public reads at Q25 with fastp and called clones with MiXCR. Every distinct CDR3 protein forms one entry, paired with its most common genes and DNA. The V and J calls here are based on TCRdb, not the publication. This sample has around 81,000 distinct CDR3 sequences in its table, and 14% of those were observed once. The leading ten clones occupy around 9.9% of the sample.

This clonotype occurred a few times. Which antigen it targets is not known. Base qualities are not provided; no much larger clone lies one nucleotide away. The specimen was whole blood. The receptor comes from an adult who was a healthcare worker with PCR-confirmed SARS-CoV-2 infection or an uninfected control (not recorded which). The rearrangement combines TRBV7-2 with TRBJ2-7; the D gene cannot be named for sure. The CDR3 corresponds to CASSLFYEQYF. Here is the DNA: TGTGCCAGCAGCTTGTTCTACGAGCAGTACTTC.